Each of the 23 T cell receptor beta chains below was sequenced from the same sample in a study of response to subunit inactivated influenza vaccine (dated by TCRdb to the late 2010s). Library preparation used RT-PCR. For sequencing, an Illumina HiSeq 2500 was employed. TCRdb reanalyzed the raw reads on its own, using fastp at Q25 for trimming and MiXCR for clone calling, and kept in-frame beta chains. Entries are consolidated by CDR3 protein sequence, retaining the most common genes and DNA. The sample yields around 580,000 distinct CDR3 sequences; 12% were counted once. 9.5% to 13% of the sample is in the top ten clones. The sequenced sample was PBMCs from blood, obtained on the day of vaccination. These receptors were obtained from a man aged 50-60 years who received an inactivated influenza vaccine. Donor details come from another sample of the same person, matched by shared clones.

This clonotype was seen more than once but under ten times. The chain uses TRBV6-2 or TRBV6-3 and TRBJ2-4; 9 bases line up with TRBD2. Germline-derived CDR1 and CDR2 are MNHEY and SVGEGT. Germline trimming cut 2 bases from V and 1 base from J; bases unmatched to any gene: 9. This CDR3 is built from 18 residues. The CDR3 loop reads CASSYGVAGAMAKNIQYF. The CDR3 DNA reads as TGTGCCAGCAGTTACGGGGTAGCGGGAGCTATGGCCAAAAACATTCAGTACTTC.

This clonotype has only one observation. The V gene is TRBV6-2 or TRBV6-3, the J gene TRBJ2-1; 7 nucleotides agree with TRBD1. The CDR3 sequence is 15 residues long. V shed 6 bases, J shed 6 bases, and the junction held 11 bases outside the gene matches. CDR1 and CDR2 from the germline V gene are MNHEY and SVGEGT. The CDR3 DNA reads TGTGCCAGCAGGGTGGGGACAGCCGGGGTCAATGAGCAGTTCTTC. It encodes CASRVGTAGVNEQFF.

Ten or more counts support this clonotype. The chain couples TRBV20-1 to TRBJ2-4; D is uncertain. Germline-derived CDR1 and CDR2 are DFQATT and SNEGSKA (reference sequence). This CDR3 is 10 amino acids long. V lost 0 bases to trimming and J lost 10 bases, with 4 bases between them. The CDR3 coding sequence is TGCAGTGCTAGAGAGGGGATTCAGTACTTC. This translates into CSAREGIQYF.

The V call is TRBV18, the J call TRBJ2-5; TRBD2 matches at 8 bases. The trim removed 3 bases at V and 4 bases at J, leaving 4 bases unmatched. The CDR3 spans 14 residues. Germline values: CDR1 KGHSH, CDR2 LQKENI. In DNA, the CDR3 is TGTGCCAGCTCACCTGCCCTAGCGGGAGAGACCCAGTACTTC. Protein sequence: CASSPALAGETQYF.

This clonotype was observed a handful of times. The CDR3 DNA is TGTGCCAGCAGTCCCCTCGCTAATTACGAGCAGTACTTC. The encoded protein is CASSPLANYEQYF. The chain combines TRBV27 with TRBJ2-7; D gene uncertain. V lost 5 bases and J lost 4, with 12 bases in between. CDR3 size: 13 residues. Germline lookup yields CDR1 MNHEY and CDR2 SMNVEV (reference sequence).

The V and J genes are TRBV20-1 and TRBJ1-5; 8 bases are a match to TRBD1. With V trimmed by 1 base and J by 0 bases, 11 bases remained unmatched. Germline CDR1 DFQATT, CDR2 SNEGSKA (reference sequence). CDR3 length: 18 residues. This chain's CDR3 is CSARGHRGGTYSNQPQHF. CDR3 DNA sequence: TGCAGTGCTAGAGGGCACAGGGGGGGGACCTATAGCAATCAGCCCCAGCATTTT.

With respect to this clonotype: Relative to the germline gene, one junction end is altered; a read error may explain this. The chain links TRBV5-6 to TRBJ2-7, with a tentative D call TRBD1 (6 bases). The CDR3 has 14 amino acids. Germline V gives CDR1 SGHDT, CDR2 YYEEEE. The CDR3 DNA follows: TGTGTCAGCAGCACACCCAGGGGTTCCTACGAGCAGTACTTC. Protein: CVSSTPRGSYEQYF.

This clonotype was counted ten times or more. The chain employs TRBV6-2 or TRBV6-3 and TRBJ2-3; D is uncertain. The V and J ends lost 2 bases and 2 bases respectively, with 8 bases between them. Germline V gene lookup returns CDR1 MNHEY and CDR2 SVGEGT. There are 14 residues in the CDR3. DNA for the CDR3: TGTGCCAGCAGTTACCGGCGACTCACAGATACGCAGTATTTT. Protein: CASSYRRLTDTQYF.

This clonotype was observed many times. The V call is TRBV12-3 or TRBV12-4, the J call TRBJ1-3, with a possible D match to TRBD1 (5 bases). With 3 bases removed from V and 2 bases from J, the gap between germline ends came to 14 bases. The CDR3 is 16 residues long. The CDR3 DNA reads TGTGCCAGCAGTTTCTCCCCGACAGTAACTGGAAACACCATATATTTT. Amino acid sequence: CASSFSPTVTGNTIYF.

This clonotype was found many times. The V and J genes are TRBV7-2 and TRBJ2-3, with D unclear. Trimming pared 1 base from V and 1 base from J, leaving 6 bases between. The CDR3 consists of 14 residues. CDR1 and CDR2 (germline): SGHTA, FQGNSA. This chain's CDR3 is CASSLGFRTDTQYF. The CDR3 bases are TGTGCCAGCAGCTTAGGTTTTCGCACAGATACGCAGTATTTT.

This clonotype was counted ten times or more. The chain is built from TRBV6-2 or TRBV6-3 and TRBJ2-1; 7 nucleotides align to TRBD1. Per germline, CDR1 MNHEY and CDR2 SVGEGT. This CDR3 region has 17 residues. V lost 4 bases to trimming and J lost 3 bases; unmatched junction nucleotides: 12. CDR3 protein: CASSSPTGIGLYNEQFF. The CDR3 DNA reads TGTGCCAGCAGTTCACCGACAGGGATAGGACTCTACAATGAGCAGTTCTTC.

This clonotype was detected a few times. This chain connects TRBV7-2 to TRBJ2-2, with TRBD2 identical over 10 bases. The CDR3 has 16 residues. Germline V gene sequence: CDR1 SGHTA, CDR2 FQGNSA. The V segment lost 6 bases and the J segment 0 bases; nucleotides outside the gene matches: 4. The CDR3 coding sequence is TGTGCCAGCAGATACCTAGCGGGAGCGAACACCGGGGAGCTGTTTTTT. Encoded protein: CASRYLAGANTGELFF.

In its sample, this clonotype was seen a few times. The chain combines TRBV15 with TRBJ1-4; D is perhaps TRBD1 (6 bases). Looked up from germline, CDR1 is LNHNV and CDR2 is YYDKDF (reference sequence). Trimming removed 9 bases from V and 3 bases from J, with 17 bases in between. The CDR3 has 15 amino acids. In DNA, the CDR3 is TGTGCCACAAGAAGCCCAGGGGAGGCTAATGAAAAACTGTTTTTT. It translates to CATRSPGEANEKLFF.

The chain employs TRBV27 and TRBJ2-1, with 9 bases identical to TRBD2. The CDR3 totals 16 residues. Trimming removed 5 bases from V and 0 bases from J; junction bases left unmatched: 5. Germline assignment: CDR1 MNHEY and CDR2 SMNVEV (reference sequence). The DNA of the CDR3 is TGTGCCAGCAGTGGCTCGGGACTAGCCTCCTACAATGAGCAGTTCTTC. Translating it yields CASSGSGLASYNEQFF.

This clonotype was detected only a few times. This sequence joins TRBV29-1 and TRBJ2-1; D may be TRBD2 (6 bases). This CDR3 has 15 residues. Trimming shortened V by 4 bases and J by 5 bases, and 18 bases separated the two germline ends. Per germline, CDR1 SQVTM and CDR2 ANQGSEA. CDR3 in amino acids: CSVAGRLAINNEQFF. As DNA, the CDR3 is TGCAGCGTTGCTGGGCGGCTAGCGATCAACAATGAGCAGTTCTTC.

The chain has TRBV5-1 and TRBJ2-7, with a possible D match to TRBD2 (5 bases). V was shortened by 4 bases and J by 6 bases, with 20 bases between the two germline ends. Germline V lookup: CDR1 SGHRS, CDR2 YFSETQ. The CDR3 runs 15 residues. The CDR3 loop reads CASSGDVSVRGEQYF. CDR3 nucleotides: TGCGCCAGCAGCGGCGACGTATCGGTTCGGGGCGAGCAGTACTTC.

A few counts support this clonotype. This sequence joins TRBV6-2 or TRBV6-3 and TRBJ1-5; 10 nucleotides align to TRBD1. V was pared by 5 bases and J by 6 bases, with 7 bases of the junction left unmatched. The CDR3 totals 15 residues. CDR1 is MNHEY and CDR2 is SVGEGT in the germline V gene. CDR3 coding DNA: TGTGCCAGCAGTAGTCGGGACAGGGGACGTCAGCCCCAGCATTTT. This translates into CASSSRDRGRQPQHF.

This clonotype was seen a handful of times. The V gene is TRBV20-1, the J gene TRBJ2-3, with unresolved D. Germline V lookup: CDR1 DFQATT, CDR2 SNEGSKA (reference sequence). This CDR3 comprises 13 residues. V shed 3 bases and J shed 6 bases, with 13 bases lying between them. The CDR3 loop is CSARTPEGDTQYF. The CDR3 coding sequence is TGCAGTGCTAGGACTCCGGAAGGGGATACGCAGTATTTT.

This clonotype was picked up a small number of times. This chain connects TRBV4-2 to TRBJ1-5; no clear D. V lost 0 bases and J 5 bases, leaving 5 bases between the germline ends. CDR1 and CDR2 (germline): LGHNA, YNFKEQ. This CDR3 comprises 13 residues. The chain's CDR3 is CASSQDGDQPQHF. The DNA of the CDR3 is TGTGCCAGCAGCCAAGATGGGGATCAGCCCCAGCATTTT.

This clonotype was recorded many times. CDR3 in amino acids: CASSQRDGNTGELFF. The CDR3 nucleotides are TGTGCCAGCAGCCAAAGGGACGGGAACACCGGGGAGCTGTTTTTT. The chain combines TRBV4-2 with TRBJ2-2, with D perhaps TRBD1 or TRBD2 (5 bases each). The V gene lost 2 bases and the J gene lost 1 base, with 8 bases spanning the gap. Germline V gene data show CDR1 as LGHNA and CDR2 as YNFKEQ. The CDR3 is 15 amino acids.

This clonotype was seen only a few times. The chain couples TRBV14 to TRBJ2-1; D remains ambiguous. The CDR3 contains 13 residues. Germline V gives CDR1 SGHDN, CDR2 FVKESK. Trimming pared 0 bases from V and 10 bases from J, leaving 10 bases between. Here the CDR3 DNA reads TGTGCCAGCAGCCAAGATTGGTCCGGGGAGCAGTTCTTC. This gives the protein CASSQDWSGEQFF.

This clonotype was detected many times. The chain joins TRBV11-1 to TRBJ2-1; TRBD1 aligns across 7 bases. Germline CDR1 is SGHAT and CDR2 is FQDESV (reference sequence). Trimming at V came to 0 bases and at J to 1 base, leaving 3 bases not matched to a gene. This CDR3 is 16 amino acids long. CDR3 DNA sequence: TGTGCCAGCAGCTTAGCGGGGACAGTTTCCTACAATGAGCAGTTCTTC. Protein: CASSLAGTVSYNEQFF.

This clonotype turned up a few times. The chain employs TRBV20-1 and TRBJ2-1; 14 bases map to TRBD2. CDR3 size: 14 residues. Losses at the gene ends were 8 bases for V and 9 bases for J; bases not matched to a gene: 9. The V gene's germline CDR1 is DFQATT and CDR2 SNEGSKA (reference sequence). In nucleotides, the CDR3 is TGCAGTACCCCAGGGACTAGCGGGGGTACTGAGCAGTTCTTC. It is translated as CSTPGTSGGTEQFF.